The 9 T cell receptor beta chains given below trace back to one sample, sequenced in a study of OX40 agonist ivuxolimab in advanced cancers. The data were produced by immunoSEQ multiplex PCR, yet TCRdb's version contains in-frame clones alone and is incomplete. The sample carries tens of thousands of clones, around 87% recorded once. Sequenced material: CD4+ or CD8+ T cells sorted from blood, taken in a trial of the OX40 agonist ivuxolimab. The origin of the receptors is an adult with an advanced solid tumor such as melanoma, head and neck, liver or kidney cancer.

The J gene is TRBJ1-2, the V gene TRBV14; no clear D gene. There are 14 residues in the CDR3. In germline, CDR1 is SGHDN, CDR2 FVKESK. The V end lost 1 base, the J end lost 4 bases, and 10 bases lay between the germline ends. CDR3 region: CASSQAGMIYGYTF. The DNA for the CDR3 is TGTGCCAGCAGCCAAGCTGGAATGATCTATGGCTACACCTTC. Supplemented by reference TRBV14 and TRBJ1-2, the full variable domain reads EAGVTQFPSHSVIEKGQTVTLRCDPISGHDNLYWYRRVMGKEIKFLLHFVKESKQDESGMPNNRFLAERTGGTYSTLKVQPAELEDSGVYFCASSQAGMIYGYTFGSGTRLTVV.

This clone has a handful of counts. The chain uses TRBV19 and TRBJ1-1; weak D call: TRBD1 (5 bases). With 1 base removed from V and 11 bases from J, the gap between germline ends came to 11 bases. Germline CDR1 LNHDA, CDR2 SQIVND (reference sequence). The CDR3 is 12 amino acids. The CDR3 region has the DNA TGTGCCAGTAGTATAGCACAGGTACCTGCTTTCTTT. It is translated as CASSIAQVPAFF.

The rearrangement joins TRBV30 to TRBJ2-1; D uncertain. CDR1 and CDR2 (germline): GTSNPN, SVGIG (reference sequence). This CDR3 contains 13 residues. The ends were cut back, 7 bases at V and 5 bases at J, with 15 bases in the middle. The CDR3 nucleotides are TGTGCCTCCACCTCGACCCGCGACAATGAGCAGTTCTTC. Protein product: CASTSTRDNEQFF.

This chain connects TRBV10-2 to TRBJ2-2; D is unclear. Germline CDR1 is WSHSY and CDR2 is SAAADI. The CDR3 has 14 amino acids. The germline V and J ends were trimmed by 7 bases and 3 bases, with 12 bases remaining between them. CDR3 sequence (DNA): TGCGCCAGCATCAGGCTTGCGTACACCGGGGAGCTGTTTTTT. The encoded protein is CASIRLAYTGELFF.

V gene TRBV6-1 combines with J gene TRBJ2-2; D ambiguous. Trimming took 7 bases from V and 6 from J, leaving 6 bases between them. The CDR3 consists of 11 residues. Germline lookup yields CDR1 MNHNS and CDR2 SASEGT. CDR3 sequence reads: CASTPAGELFF. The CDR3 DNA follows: TGTGCCAGCACCCCCGCCGGGGAGCTGTTTTTT.

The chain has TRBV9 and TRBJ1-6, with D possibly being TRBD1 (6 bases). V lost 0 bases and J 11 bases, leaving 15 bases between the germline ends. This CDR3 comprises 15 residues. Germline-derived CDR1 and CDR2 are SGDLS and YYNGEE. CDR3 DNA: TGTGCCAGCAGCGTAGGCGGGGGCCTGGGGGCACCCCTCCACTTT. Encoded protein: CASSVGGGLGAPLHF.

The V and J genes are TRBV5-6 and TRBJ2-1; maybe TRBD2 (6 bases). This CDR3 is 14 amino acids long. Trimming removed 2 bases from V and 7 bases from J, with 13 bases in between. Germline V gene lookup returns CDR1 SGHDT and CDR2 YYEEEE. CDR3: CASSFWLAPNEQFF. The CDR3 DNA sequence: TGTGCCAGCAGCTTCTGGCTAGCGCCTAATGAGCAGTTCTTC.

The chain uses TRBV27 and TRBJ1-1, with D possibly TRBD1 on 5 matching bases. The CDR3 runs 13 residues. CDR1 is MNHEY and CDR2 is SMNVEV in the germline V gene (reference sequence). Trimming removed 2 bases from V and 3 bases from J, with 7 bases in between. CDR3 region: CASSLGGDTEAFF. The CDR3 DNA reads TGTGCCAGCAGTTTAGGGGGGGACACTGAAGCTTTCTTT.

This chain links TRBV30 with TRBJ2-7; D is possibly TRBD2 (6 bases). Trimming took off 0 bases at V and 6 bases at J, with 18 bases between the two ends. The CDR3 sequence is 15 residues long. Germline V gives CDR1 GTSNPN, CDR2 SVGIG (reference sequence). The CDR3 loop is CAWSVRRDFTREQYF. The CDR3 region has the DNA TGTGCCTGGAGTGTACGACGGGACTTCACCCGCGAGCAGTACTTC.